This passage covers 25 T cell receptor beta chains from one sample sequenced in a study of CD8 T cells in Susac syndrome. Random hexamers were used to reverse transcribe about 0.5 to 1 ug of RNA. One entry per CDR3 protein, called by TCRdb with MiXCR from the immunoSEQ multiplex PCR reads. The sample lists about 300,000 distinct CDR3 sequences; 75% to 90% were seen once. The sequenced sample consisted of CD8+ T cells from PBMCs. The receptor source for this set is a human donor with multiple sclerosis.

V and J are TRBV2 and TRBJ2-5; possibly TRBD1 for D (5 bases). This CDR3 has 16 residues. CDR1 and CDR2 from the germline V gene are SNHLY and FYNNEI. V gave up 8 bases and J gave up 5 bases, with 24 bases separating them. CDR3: CASVYGQGDSWETQYF. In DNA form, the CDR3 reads TGTGCCAGCGTATACGGGCAGGGCGATTCGTGGGAGACCCAGTACTTC. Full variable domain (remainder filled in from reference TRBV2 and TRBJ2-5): EPEVTQTPSHQVTQMGQEVILRCVPISNHLYFYWYRQILGQKVEFLVSFYNNEISEKSEIFDDQFSVERPDGSNFTLKIRSTKLEDSAMYFCASVYGQGDSWETQYFGPGTRLLVL.

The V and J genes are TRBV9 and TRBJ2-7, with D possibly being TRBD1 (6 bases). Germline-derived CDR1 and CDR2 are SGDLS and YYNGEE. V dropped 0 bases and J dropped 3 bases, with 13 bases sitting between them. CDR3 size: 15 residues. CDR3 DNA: TGTGCCAGCAGCGTAGAGGCCGGGACAATCTACGAGCAGTACTTC. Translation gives CASSVEAGTIYEQYF.

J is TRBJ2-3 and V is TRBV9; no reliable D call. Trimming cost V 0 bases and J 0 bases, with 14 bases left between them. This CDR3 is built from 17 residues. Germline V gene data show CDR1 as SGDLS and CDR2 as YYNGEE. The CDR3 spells CASSVADGLASTDTQYF. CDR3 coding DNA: TGTGCCAGCAGCGTAGCCGACGGGCTGGCTAGCACAGATACGCAGTATTTT.

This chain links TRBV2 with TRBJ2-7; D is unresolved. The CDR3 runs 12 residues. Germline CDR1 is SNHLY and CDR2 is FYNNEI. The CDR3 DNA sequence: TGTGCGACCCGAGCTGACTCCTACGAGCAGTACTTC. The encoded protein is CATRADSYEQYF.

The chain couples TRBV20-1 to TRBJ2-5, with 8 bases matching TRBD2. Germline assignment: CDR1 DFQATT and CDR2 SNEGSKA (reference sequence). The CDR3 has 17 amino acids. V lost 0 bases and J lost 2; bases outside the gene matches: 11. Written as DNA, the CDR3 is TGCAGTGCTAGAGAGACCGACCCTAGCGGGCAACAAGAGACCCAGTACTTC. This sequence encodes CSARETDPSGQQETQYF.

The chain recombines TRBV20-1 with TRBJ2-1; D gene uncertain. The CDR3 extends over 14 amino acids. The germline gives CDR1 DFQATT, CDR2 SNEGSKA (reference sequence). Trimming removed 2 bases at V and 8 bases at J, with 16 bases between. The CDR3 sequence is CSARSPGTLYEQFF. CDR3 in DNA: TGCAGTGCTAGAAGTCCAGGTACCCTTTATGAGCAGTTCTTC.

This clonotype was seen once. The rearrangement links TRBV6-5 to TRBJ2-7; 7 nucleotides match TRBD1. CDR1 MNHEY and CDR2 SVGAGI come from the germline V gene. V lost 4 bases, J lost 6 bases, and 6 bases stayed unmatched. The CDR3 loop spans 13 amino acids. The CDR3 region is CASSSTGASEQYF. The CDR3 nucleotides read TGTGCCAGCAGTTCCACAGGGGCAAGCGAGCAGTACTTC.

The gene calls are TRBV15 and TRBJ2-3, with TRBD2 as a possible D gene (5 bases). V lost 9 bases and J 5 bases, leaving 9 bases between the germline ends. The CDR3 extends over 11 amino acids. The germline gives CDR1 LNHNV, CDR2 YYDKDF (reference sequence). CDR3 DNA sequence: TGTGCCACTAGGGAGATAGATACGCAGTATTTT. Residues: CATREIDTQYF.

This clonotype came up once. The CDR3 loop reads CASSPGGGRSYEQYF. CDR3 bases: TGTGCCAGCAGCCCAGGGGGGGGGCGATCCTACGAGCAGTACTTC. The genes are TRBV9 and TRBJ2-7; D might be TRBD1 or TRBD2, each matching 7 bases. V was pared by 4 bases and J by 1 base, with 15 bases between. CDR1 is SGDLS, CDR2 YYNGEE, per germline. This CDR3 has 15 amino acids.

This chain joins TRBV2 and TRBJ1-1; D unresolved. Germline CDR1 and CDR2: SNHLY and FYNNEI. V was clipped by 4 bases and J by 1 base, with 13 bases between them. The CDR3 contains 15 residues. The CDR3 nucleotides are TGTGCCAGCAGTGGTGAGACTCCTCGGAACACTGAAGCTTTCTTT. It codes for CASSGETPRNTEAFF.

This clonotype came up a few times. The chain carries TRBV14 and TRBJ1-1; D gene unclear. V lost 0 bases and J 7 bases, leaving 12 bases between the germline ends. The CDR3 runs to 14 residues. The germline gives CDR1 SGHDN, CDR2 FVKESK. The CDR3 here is CASSQDLWAGEAFF. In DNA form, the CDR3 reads TGTGCCAGCAGCCAAGATCTTTGGGCCGGTGAAGCTTTCTTT.

CDR3 amino acids: CATGSRGRGEQYF. The CDR3 DNA sequence: TGTGCCACGGGTTCCAGAGGCCGGGGCGAGCAGTACTTC. This chain joins TRBV27 and TRBJ2-7; possibly TRBD2 for D (5 bases). The germline V gene has CDR1 MNHEY and CDR2 SMNVEV (reference sequence). The V gene lost 10 bases and the J gene lost 6 bases, with 19 bases spanning the gap. This CDR3 is built from 13 residues.

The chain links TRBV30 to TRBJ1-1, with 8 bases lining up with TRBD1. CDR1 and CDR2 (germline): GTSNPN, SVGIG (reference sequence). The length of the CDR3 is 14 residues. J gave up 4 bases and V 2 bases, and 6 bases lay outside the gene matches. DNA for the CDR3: TGTGCCTGGAGTAATCCCGACAGGGGCACTGAAGCTTTCTTT. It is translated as CAWSNPDRGTEAFF. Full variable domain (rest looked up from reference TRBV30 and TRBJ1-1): SQTIHQWPATLVQPVGSPLSLECTVEGTSNPNLYWYRQAAGRGLQLLFYSVGIGQISSEVPQNLSASRPQDRQFILSSKKLLLSDSGFYLCAWSNPDRGTEAFFGQGTRLTVV.

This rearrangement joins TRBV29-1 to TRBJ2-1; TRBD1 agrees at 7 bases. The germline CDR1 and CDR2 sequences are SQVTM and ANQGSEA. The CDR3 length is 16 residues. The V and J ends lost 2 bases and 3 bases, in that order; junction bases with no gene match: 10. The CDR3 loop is CSVESPTGNLYNEQFF. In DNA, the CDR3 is TGCAGCGTTGAAAGCCCGACAGGGAACCTCTACAATGAGCAGTTCTTC.

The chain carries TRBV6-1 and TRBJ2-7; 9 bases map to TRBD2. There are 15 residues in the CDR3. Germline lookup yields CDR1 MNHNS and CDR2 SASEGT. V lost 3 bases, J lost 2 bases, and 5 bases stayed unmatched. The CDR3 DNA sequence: TGTGCCAGCAGTGATCGGCGGGAGGGACCCTACGAGCAGTACTTC. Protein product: CASSDRREGPYEQYF.

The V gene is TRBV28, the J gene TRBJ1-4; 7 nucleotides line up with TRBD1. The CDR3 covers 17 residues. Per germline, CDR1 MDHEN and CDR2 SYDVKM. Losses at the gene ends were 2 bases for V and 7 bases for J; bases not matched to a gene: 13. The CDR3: CASSLGGQFGASEKLFF. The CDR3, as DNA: TGTGCCAGCAGTTTAGGGGGACAGTTTGGCGCGAGTGAAAAACTGTTTTTT. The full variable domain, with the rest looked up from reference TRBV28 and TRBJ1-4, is DVKVTQSSRYLVKRTGEKVFLECVQDMDHENMFWYRQDPGLGLRLIYFSYDVKMKEKGDIPEGYSVSREKKERFSLILESASTNQTSMYLCASSLGGQFGASEKLFFGSGTQLSVL.

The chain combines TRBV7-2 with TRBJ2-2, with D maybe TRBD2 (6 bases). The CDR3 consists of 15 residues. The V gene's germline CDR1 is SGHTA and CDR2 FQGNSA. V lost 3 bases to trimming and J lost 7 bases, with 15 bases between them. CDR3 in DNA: TGTGCCAGCAGCTTGATCGGGGGAGAGGGCGGGGAGCTGTTTTTT. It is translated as CASSLIGGEGGELFF.

CDR3 DNA: TGTGCCAGCAGCTTAGGGCATTATAATGAGCAGTTCTTC. It specifies CASSLGHYNEQFF. The chain combines TRBV11-3 with TRBJ2-1, with D uncertain. The CDR3 is made up of 13 amino acids. CDR1 is SGHNT, CDR2 YENEEA, per germline. Trimming took off 1 base at V and 7 bases at J, with 8 bases between the two ends.

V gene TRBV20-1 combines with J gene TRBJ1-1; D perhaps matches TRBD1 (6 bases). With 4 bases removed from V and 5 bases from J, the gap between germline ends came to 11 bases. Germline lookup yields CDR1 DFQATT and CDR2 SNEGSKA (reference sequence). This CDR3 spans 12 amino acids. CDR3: CSAKQGYTEAFF. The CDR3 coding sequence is TGCAGTGCTAAACAGGGTTATACTGAAGCTTTCTTT.

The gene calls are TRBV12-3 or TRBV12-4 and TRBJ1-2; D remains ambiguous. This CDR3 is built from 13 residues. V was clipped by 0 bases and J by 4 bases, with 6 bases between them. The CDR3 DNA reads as TGTGCCAGCAGTTTAGCGCTACCCTATGGCTACACCTTC. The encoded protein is CASSLALPYGYTF.

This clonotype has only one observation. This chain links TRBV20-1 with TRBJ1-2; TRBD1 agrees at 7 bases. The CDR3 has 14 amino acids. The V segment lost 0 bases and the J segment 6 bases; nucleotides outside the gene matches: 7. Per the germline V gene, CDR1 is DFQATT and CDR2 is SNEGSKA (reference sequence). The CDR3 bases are TGCAGTGCTAGAGATCAGACAGGGTACGATGGCTACACCTTC. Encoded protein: CSARDQTGYDGYTF.

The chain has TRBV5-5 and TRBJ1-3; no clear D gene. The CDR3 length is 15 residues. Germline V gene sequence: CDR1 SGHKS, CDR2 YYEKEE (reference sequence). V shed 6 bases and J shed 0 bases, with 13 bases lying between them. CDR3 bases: TGTGCCAGCACCAAGGACTTACACTCTGGAAACACCATATATTTT. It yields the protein CASTKDLHSGNTIYF.

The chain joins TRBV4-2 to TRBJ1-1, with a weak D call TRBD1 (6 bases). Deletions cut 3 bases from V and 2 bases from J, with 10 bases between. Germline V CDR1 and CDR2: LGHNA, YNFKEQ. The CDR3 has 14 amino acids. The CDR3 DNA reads TGTGCCAGCAGCCATCCAGGGGTCAACACTGAAGCTTTCTTT. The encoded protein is CASSHPGVNTEAFF.

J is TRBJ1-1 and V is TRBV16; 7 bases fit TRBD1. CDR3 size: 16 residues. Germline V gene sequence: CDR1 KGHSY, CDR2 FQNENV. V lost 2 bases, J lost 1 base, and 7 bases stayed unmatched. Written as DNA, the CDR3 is TGTGCCAGCAGCCAAAGGCCGTCAGGGGGGAACACTGAAGCTTTCTTT. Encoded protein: CASSQRPSGGNTEAFF. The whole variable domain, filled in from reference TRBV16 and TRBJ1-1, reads GEEVAQTPKHLVRGEGQKAKLYCAPIKGHSYVFWYQQVLKNEFKFLISFQNENVFDETGMPKERFSAKCLPNSPCSLEIQATKLEDSAVYFCASSQRPSGGNTEAFFGQGTRLTVV.

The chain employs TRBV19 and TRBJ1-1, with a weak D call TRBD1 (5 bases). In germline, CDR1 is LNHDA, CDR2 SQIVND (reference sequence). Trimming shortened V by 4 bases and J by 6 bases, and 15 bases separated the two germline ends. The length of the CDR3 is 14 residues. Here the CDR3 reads CASSTLNRRSEAFF. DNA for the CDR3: TGTGCCAGTAGTACTCTTAACAGGCGGTCTGAAGCTTTCTTT.